This T cell receptor (beta chain) was found in a study of T cell responses to AZD1222 COVID-19 vaccine. General study results and limits: Females made up more of the donors, who were largely white British, and clonal diversity may have come out too low. Along spike, vaccine-associated CD4 TCRs were found throughout, with dominance at 160-218 and 743-854. The repertoires were collected only after the peak T cell response.

Clones were sequenced by immunoSEQ multiplex PCR, and TCRdb holds only the in-frame ones, with some missing. The table includes about 150,000 clones, 88% detected once. CDR1 is LGHDT and CDR2 is YNNKEL in the germline V gene (reference sequence). The V and J ends lost 4 bases and 4 bases respectively, with 10 bases between them. This CDR3 contains 13 residues. Points on this clone: What it binds is not known.

The starting material was peripheral blood, obtained on day 0 of MenACWY control vaccination. The receptor was derived from an adult in good health. The V gene is TRBV3-1 (or the pseudogene TRBV3-2), the J gene TRBJ1-1; a weak D match, TRBD1 (5 bases). This CDR3 reads CASSLLTGTEAFF. The CDR3, as DNA: TGTGCCAGCAGCCTTCTAACAGGCACTGAAGCTTTCTTT.